This TCR beta chain derives from a study of blood T cell repertoires in COVID-19 (TCRdb year 2020). Regarding the study in general: Collaborator samples came from the United States, Italy and Spain and covered acute and convalescent phases of COVID-19. The material from the prospective study consisted of cDNA or gDNA derived from T cells, B-cell-depleted T cells, or PBMCs. Subjects who had been exposed to COVID-19, were actively infected with it, or had recovered from it provided the deeply sampled blood TCRbeta repertoires that made up the dataset. The repertoires were released in a freely available public database intended as a resource for research on the immune response to SARS-CoV-2. Samples came from the ongoing ImmuneRACE study (first 160 participants) plus 1,254 subjects from 6 global collaborators. Sample metadata almost always included a de-identified subject ID, COVID-19 status, age in years and sex. Where HLA class I and class II types were available, the types were taken from metadata supplied by the sample provider, not from assay-based typing.

Trimming accounts for 4 bases at V and 2 bases at J, while the number of junction bases matched to no gene is 6. CDR1 and CDR2, looked up from the germline V gene (reference sequence), are SEHNR and FQNEAQ. The CDR3 runs 16 residues from the cysteine to the phenylalanine. Only the CDR3 DNA is retained, 48 bases long and in frame from the first base. TCRbeta CDR3 regions were amplified from genomic DNA using the immunoSEQ Assay, a bias-controlled multiplex PCR. The study's own analysis went as follows. Within the assay, amplification of reference gene primers was used to estimate how many nucleated cells each sample contained. To quantify the absolute abundance of each unique TCRbeta CDR3 rearrangement, sequence reads were collapsed and filtered. Productive Simpson clonality was computed per sample as the square root of Simpson's diversity index over productive rearrangements. TCRdb obtained this table from immuneACCESS and retained in-frame rearrangements with V and J assigned. These tables miss some clones; where compared with another copy, unresolved V genes account for less than half of the shortfall, and the remainder is unexplained. The V and J calls and clone size come from that table; D and trimming were worked out from the DNA. In all, the sample holds some 90,000 clones, and about four fifths of those were seen once. The leading ten clones occupy 15% to 20% of the sample.

In the case of this clone: The specificity of this receptor is unknown. One base away there is no much larger clone; base qualities are not given.

Overall study results and their limits: The quantity of clinical and demographic metadata differed by source and by participant and was supplied without curation.

Collaborating institutions collected whole blood in K2EDTA tubes following their own protocols. For TCRbeta analysis, collaborators shipped samples in one of three forms: frozen whole blood, isolated PBMCs, or DNA extracted from either of those sample types. The sequence links TRBV7-9 to TRBJ2-3, with 10 bases aligning to TRBD2. Sequenced material: peripheral blood. The TCR sequence derives from a human donor in a cohort sampled during active COVID-19. The nucleotide sequence is TGTGCCAGCAGCTCCAGACTAGCGGGCCTCACAGATACGCAGTATTTT. Translated, it gives CASSSRLAGLTDTQYF.